A single sample gave rise to the 7 T cell receptor beta chains below, sequenced in a study of cytomegalovirus exposure and HLA in healthy donors. The PCR made use of 60 Vbeta and 13 Jbeta primers. The table came from immunoSEQ multiplex PCR; TCRdb's copy has only in-frame clones and leaves some out. The sample has 110,000 or so clones; 70% to 80% are singletons. The sequencing input was PBMCs. These receptors were collected from a woman aged 35 to 49 in good health and CMV-seropositive.

CDR3: CVVLGDRDTGELFF. The CDR3 DNA reads TGTGTAGTTCTGGGGGACAGGGACACCGGGGAGCTGTTTTTT. The chain links TRBV19 to TRBJ2-2; the match to TRBD1 covers 9 bases. This CDR3 is 14 amino acids long. Germline CDR1 reads LNHDA; CDR2 reads SQIVND (reference sequence).

This chain joins TRBV19 and TRBJ2-3; 13 bases agree with TRBD2. Germline trimming cut 5 bases from V and 5 bases from J; bases unmatched to any gene: 7. CDR3 length: 16 residues. Per germline, CDR1 LNHDA and CDR2 SQIVND (reference sequence). As DNA, the CDR3 is TGTGCCAGTAGTCCAACTAGCGGGGGGGCTCAAGATACGCAGTATTTT. Translating gives CASSPTSGGAQDTQYF.

This rearrangement joins TRBV5-1 to TRBJ2-7; no definite D call. Germline V gives CDR1 SGHRS, CDR2 YFSETQ. The CDR3 has 15 residues. The germline V and J ends were trimmed by 2 bases and 0 bases, with 12 bases remaining between them. The CDR3 protein is CASSLTGASSYEQYF. In nucleotides, the CDR3 is TGCGCCAGCAGCTTAACCGGAGCCAGCTCCTACGAGCAGTACTTC.

The chain uses TRBV6-5 and TRBJ2-5; possible D gene TRBD2, 7 bases. CDR1 and CDR2 from the germline V gene are MNHEY and SVGAGI. The CDR3 sequence is 14 residues long. Trimming pared 6 bases from V and 5 bases from J, leaving 16 bases between. The CDR3 is CASRDLGGVETQYF. The CDR3 DNA reads TGTGCCAGCAGAGATCTAGGGGGGGTCGAGACCCAGTACTTC.

The chain combines TRBV5-1 with TRBJ2-2; TRBD1 agrees at 9 bases. CDR1 and CDR2 (germline): SGHRS, YFSETQ. The CDR3 runs 15 residues. V shed 2 bases, J shed 5 bases, and the junction held 4 bases outside the gene matches. The CDR3 DNA follows: TGCGCCAGCAGCTTCCCGGGACAGGGAACCGGGGAGCTGTTTTTT. Translated: CASSFPGQGTGELFF.

The V gene is TRBV5-4, the J gene TRBJ1-2; D is possibly TRBD1 (6 bases). CDR3 size: 15 residues. Per germline, CDR1 SGHNT and CDR2 YYREEE (reference sequence). Trimming took off 0 bases at V and 0 bases at J, with 9 bases between the two ends. The CDR3 sequence: CASSLVGGPNYGYTF. CDR3 nucleotides: TGTGCCAGCAGCTTGGTCGGGGGGCCTAACTATGGCTACACCTTC.

The genes are TRBV9 and TRBJ2-1, with TRBD2 as a possible D gene (6 bases). Trimming shortened V by 4 bases and J by 2 bases, and 22 bases separated the two germline ends. Germline CDR1 and CDR2: SGDLS and YYNGEE. The CDR3 is 18 residues long. CDR3 protein: CASSPPVRLVRPYNEQFF. CDR3 nucleotide sequence: TGTGCCAGCAGCCCCCCTGTTCGACTAGTTCGGCCCTACAATGAGCAGTTCTTC.